This section outlines one T cell receptor (beta chain) sequence together with its context. What it recognizes is unknown. The data were taken from a study of siplizumab effects on memory and regulatory T cells. Study observations and caveats: A small minority of alloreactive clones were mapped to unstimulated subsets. The authors could not assign a naive or memory phenotype to roughly 75-97% of proliferating CD4+ or CD8+ clones.

It was approximately 9.8 x 10^4 TCR templates that were assayed per sample. The data were produced by immunoSEQ multiplex PCR, yet TCRdb's version contains in-frame clones alone and is incomplete. The profile shows around 99,000 clones, 92% of them singletons. Germline-derived CDR1 and CDR2 are LNHDA and SQIVND (reference sequence). The CDR3 has 13 amino acids. V shed 7 bases and J shed 6 bases, with 14 bases lying between them. This TCR came from a human donor in good health. This rearrangement joins TRBV19 to TRBJ2-3, with D possibly matching TRBD1 (6 bases). Source material: Tregs sorted from blood. The CDR3 DNA reads TGTGCCAGTAATCAGGGGAGAGGGGATACGCAGTATTTT. This codes for CASNQGRGDTQYF. The full variable domain, completed using reference TRBV19 and TRBJ2-3, is DGGITQSPKYLFRKEGQNVTLSCEQNLNHDAMYWYRQDPGQGLRLIYYSQIVNDFQKGDIAEGYSVSREKKESFPLTVTSAQKNPTAFYLCASNQGRGDTQYFGPGTRLTVL.